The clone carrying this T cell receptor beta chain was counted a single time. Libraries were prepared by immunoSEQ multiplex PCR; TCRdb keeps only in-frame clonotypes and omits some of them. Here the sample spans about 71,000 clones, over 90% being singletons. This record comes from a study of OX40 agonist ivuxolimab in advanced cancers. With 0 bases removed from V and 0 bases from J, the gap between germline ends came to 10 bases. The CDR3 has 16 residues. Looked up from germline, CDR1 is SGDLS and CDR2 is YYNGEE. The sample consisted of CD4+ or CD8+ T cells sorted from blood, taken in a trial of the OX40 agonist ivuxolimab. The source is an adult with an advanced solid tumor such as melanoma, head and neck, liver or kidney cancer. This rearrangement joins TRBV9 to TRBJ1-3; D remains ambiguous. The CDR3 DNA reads TGTGCCAGCAGCGTAGAGCGGGAATCCTCTGGAAACACCATATATTTT. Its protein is CASSVERESSGNTIYF. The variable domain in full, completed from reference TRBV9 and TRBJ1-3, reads DSGVTQTPKHLITATGQRVTLRCSPRSGDLSVYWYQQSLDQGLQFLIQYYNGEERAKGNILERFSAQQFPDLHSELNLSSLELGDSALYFCASSVERESSGNTIYFGEGSWLTVV.